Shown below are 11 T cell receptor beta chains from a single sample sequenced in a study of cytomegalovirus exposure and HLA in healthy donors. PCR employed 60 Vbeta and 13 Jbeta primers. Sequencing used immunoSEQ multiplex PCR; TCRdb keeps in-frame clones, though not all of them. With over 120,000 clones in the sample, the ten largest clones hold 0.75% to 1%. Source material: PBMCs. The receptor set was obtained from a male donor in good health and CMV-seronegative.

The CDR3 coding sequence is TGTGCCAGCAGCTTAAAGATAGGGGCTAGCGGACTCTACAATGAGCAGTTCTTC. Protein sequence: CASSLKIGASGLYNEQFF. The chain employs TRBV7-7 and TRBJ2-1, with 7 bases that match TRBD2. There are 18 residues in the CDR3. J lost 3 bases, V lost 2 bases, and 13 bases had no gene match. The germline gives CDR1 SSHAT, CDR2 FNYEAQ (reference sequence).

CDR3 coding DNA: TGTGCCTGGAGTCCCTCCTGGGGACAGGGTAATTCACCCCTCCACTTT. It is translated as CAWSPSWGQGNSPLHF. The gene calls are TRBV30 and TRBJ1-6, with 9 positions matching TRBD1. Germline V lookup: CDR1 GTSNPN, CDR2 SVGIG (reference sequence). This CDR3 spans 16 amino acids. V gave up 2 bases and J gave up 6 bases; unmatched junction bases: 8.

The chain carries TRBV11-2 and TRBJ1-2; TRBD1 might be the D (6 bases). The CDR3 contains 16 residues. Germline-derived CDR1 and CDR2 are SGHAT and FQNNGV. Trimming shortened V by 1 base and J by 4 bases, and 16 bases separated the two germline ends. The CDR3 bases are TGTGCCAGCAGCTTAGCCCAGGGACAACTCTTCTATGGCTACACCTTC. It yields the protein CASSLAQGQLFYGYTF. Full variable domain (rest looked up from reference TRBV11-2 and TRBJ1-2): EAGVAQSPRYKIIEKRQSVAFWCNPISGHATLYWYQQILGQGPKLLIQFQNNGVVDDSQLPKDRFSAERLKGVDSTLKIQPAKLEDSAVYLCASSLAQGQLFYGYTFGSGTRLTVV.

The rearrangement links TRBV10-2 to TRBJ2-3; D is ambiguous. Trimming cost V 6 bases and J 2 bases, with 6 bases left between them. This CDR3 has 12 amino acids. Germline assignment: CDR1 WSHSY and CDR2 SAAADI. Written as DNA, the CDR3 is TGCGCCAGCAGATATAACACAGATACGCAGTATTTT. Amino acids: CASRYNTDTQYF.

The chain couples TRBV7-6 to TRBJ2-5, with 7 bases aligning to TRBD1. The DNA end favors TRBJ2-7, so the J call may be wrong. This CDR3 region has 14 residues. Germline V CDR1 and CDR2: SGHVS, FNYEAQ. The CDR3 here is CASSPRDSSYEQYF. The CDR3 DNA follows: TGTGCCAGCAGCCCACGGGACAGCTCCTACGAGCAGTACTTC.

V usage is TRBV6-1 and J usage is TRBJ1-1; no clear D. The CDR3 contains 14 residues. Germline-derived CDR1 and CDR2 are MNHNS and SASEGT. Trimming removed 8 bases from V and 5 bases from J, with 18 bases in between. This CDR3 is CASFPPGGGTEAFF. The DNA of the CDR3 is TGTGCCAGCTTCCCGCCCGGCGGCGGGACTGAAGCTTTCTTT.

The CDR3 DNA reads TGTGCTTGCACCGGGGGGGATACGCAGTATTTT. Encoded protein: CACTGGDTQYF. V gene TRBV7-9 combines with J gene TRBJ2-3, with 7 bases aligning to TRBD2. The germline V gene encodes CDR1 SEHNR and CDR2 FQNEAQ (reference sequence). The CDR3 is 11 amino acids.

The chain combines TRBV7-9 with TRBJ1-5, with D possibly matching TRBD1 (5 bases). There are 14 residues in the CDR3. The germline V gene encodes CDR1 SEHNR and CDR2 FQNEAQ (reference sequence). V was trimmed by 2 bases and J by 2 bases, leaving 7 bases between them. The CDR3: CASSLSTGNQPQHF. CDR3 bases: TGTGCCAGCAGCTTATCGACAGGCAATCAGCCCCAGCATTTT.

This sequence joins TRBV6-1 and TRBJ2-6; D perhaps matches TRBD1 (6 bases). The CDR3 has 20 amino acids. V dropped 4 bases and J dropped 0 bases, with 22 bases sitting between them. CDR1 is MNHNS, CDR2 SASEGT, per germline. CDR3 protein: CASSVLSPSGVLSGANVLTF. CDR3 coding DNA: TGTGCCAGCAGTGTACTCTCCCCCTCAGGGGTGCTCTCTGGGGCCAACGTCCTGACTTTC.

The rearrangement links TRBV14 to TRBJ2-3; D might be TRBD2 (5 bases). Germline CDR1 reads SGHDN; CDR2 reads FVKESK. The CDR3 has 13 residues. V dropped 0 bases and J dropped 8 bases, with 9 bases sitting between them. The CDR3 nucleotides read TGTGCCAGCAGCCAAGATAGCGTTTCTACGCAGTATTTT. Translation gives CASSQDSVSTQYF.

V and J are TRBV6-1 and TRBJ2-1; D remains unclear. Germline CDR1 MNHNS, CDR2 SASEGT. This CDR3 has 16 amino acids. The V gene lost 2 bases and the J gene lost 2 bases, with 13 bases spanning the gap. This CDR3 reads CASSESSIRAYNEQFF. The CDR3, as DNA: TGTGCCAGCAGTGAAAGTAGCATTCGGGCCTACAATGAGCAGTTCTTC.